These 6 T cell receptor beta chains were all obtained from the same sample, sequenced in a study of vaccination and CD4 T cells after COVID-19. Described treatment: roughly ten-day PBMC culture with coronavirus spike peptide pools or control peptides (ViraFEST assay). These receptors' targets are unknown. Oncomine TCR Beta short-read sequencing was applied to DNA from cultured CD4+ T cells. TCRdb redid the calling of the PCR reads with MiXCR, one entry per CDR3 protein. This sample has about 15,000 distinct CDR3 sequences, with less than 80% found just once. Sequenced material: CD4+ T cells from blood, cultured in vitro. Receptors originate from a human donor who had recovered from COVID-19.

V gene TRBV6-5 combines with J gene TRBJ1-2; maybe TRBD1 (5 bases). V was clipped by 0 bases and J by 6 bases, with 20 bases between them. Germline loops: CDR1 MNHEY, CDR2 SVGAGI. The CDR3 is 17 amino acids. The CDR3 here is CASSYSIRAGAEDGYTF. CDR3 DNA sequence: TGTGCCAGCAGTTACTCGATACGGGCTGGGGCCGAGGATGGCTACACCTTC.

This clonotype has just a few counts. CDR3 amino acids: CSAQGGGRPQHF. For the CDR3, the DNA is TGCAGTGCCCAGGGGGGGGGGCGGCCCCAGCATTTT. V gene TRBV20-1 combines with J gene TRBJ1-5, with TRBD1 matching over 7 bases. Germline V gives CDR1 DFQATT, CDR2 SNEGSKA (reference sequence). The length of the CDR3 is 12 residues. The V and J ends lost 6 bases and 9 bases, in that order; junction bases with no gene match: 8.

The chain is built from TRBV6-2 or TRBV6-3 and TRBJ1-5; D is perhaps TRBD1 (6 bases). Trimming removed 10 bases from V and 6 bases from J, with 22 bases in between. CDR1 and CDR2 (germline): MNHEY, SVGEGT. The CDR3 loop spans 15 amino acids. CDR3 sequence: CATLLGGRSLQPQHF. The DNA for the CDR3 is TGTGCCACCCTGCTGGGGGGCCGTAGTCTTCAGCCCCAGCATTTT.

The table lists this clonotype with a few counts. In nucleotides, the CDR3 is TGTGCCAGCAGTAGGGGTAATTCACCCCTCCACTTT. Protein product: CASSRGNSPLHF. This chain connects TRBV6-1 to TRBJ1-6; perhaps TRBD1 as D (5 bases). Trimming cost V 5 bases and J 6 bases, with 5 bases left between them. The CDR3 is 12 residues long. Germline V gives CDR1 MNHNS, CDR2 SASEGT.

The rearrangement joins TRBV6-2 or TRBV6-3 to TRBJ2-3; possible D gene TRBD2, 6 bases. Germline V gene lookup returns CDR1 MNHEY and CDR2 SVGEGT. V lost 6 bases and J lost 0, with 13 bases in between. The length of the CDR3 is 15 residues. In nucleotides, the CDR3 is TGTGCCAGCAGAGGGAGCGGGCGAAGCACAGATACGCAGTATTTT. Amino acids: CASRGSGRSTDTQYF.

This clonotype has more than one count but fewer than ten. This sequence joins TRBV24-1 and TRBJ1-2, with TRBD1 identical over 8 bases. V was pared by 3 bases and J by 4 bases, with 3 bases of the junction left unmatched. The V gene's germline CDR1 is KGHDR and CDR2 SFDVKD. The CDR3 spans 14 residues. This chain's CDR3 is CATSDPGQGYGYTF. As DNA, the CDR3 is TGTGCCACCAGTGATCCAGGACAGGGCTATGGCTACACCTTC.